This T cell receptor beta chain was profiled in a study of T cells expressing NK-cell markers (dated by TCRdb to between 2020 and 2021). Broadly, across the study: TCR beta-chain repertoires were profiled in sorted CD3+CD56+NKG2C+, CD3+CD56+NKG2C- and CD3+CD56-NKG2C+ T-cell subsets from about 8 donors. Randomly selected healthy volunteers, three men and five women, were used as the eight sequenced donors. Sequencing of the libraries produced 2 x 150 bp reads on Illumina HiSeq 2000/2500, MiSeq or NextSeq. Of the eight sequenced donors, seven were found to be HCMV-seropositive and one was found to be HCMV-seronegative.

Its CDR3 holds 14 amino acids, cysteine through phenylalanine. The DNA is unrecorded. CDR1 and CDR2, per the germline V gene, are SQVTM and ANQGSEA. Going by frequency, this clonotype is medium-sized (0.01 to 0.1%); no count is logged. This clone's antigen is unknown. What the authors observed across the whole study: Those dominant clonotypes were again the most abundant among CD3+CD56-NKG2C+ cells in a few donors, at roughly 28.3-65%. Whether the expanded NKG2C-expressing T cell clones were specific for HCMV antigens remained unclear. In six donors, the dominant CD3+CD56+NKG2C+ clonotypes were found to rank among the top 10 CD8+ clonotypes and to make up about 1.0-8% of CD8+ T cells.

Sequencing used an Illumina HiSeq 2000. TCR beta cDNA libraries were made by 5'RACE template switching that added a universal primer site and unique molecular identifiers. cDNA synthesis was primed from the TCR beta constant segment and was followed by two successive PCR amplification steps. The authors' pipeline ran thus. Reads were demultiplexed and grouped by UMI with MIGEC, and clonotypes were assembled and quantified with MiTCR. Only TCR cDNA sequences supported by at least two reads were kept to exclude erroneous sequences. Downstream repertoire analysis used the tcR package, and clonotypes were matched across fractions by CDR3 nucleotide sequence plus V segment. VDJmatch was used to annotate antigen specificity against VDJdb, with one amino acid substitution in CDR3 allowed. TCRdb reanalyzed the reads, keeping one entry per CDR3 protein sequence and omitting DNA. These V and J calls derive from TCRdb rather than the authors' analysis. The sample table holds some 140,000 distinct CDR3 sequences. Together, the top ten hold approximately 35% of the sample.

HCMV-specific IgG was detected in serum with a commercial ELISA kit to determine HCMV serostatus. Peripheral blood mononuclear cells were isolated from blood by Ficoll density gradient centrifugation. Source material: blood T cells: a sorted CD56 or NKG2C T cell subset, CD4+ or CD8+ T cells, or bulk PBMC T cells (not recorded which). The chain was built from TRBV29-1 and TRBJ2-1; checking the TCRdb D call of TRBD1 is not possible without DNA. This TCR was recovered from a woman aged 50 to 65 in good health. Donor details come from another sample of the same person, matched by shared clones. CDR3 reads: CSVVGIDSWGEQFF.